This T cell receptor (beta chain) comes out of a study of blood T cell repertoires in COVID-19. From germline, CDR1 is LGHDT and CDR2 YNNKEL (reference sequence). The V end was cut by 0 bases, the J end by 8 bases, with 10 bases between. This CDR3 contains 13 residues. TCRdb's copy holds only in-frame clones and misses some; the assay was immunoSEQ multiplex PCR. The table shows about 400,000 clones, with 70% to 90% occurring only once. The chain joins TRBV3-1 (or the pseudogene TRBV3-2) to TRBJ1-2; no definite D call. The receptor was derived from a woman aged 18 to 35 with acute COVID-19. The sample taken for sequencing was PBMCs or T cells enriched from blood (not recorded which). The chain's CDR3 is CASSQDLREGYTF. The CDR3 DNA follows: TGTGCCAGCAGCCAAGATTTGAGGGAAGGCTACACCTTC.